This TCR beta chain was profiled in a study of CD4+ T cells in melanoma. Study-level findings and limits: In melanoma, neoantigen-specific CD4+ T cells reportedly differed in differentiation state.

V shed 2 bases and J shed 8 bases, with 12 bases lying between them. Per germline, CDR1 SEHNR and CDR2 FQNEAQ (reference sequence). CDR3 size: 14 residues. Sequenced by immunoSEQ multiplex PCR; TCRdb stores in-frame clones only, minus some. The table shows 15,000 to 20,000 clones, with roughly 80% occurring only once. Note on this clone: Its antigen is as yet unknown.

The sequenced sample consisted of cells from a culture (not recorded whether cultured in vitro). This clonotype was obtained from a human donor with melanoma. J is TRBJ1-4 and V is TRBV7-9; tentatively, D is TRBD1 (6 bases). CDR3 DNA: TGTGCCAGCAGCTTATCGGTACAGGGCGAAAAACTGTTTTTT. Translating gives CASSLSVQGEKLFF.